Only a few counts were recorded for the clone carrying this T cell receptor beta chain. Its antigen remains unknown. Looked up from germline, CDR1 is LNHDA and CDR2 is SQIVND (reference sequence). The CDR3 contains 17 residues. V was trimmed by 3 bases and J by 0 bases, leaving 15 bases between them. The sample is drawn from a study of cytomegalovirus exposure and HLA in healthy donors. Regarding the study as a whole: Roughly uniform sequencing depth across donors was assumed, possibly incorrectly.

In the PCR, 60 Vbeta and 13 Jbeta primers were used. Data came from immunoSEQ multiplex PCR; TCRdb stores just in-frame clones and leaves some out. The repertoire holds 110,000 to 150,000 clones, with approximately 77% as singletons. The sequence came from a woman in her forties or fifties in good health and CMV-seronegative. The sample consisted of PBMCs. The rearrangement uses TRBV19 and TRBJ1-3, with D possibly being TRBD1 (6 bases). CDR3: CASSIPGTFSSGNTIYF. DNA for the CDR3: TGTGCCAGTAGTATCCCCGGGACATTCAGCTCTGGAAACACCATATATTTT.